A selection of T cell receptor beta chains follows, all from one sample in a study of blood T cell repertoires in COVID-19. Generated by immunoSEQ multiplex PCR, the TCRdb table keeps only in-frame clones and is missing some. Of some 110,000 clones listed, 70% to 80% were seen once; the top ten hold approximately 0.87%. What was sequenced was peripheral blood. Receptors originate from a human donor with acute or convalescent COVID-19. The donor label of this sample is uncertain. Both conserved end residues are part of each CDR3. D genes are given only for firm matches. Not every row has a clone size; where given, it reads once, few, many or a size class.

clone size	V gene	D gene	J gene	CDR3 protein	CDR3 DNA
NA	TRBV4-1	NA	TRBJ1-2	CASSLAQTGTNYGYTF	TGCGCCAGCAGCCTCGCCCAGACAGGCACTAACTATGGCTACACCTTC
few	TRBV3-1/TRBV3-2	NA	TRBJ1-3	CASRGAGSRDTIYF	TGTGCCAGCCGCGGGGCAGGGTCGAGGGACACCATATATTTT
NA	TRBV29-1	NA	TRBJ1-5	CSVADGFMGNQPQHF	TGCAGCGTTGCTGACGGGTTCATGGGCAATCAGCCCCAGCATTTT
NA	TRBV6-5	NA	TRBJ1-5	CASIQGFNQPQHF	TGTGCCAGCATCCAGGGATTCAATCAGCCCCAGCATTTT
NA	TRBV29-1	NA	TRBJ1-2	CSVDQGQRYGYTF	TGCAGCGTTGACCAGGGGCAGCGCTATGGCTACACCTTC
few	TRBV5-5	NA	TRBJ1-3	CASSLAGYSGNTIYF	TGTGCCAGCAGCTTGGCCGGTTACTCTGGAAACACCATATATTTT
NA	TRBV20-1	NA	TRBJ1-6	CSASGAGAPYNSPLHF	TGCAGTGCTAGTGGGGCAGGGGCCCCCTATAATTCACCCCTCCACTTT
NA	TRBV11-2	NA	TRBJ1-2	CASNNRNTKGYTF	TGTGCCAGCAACAACAGAAATACGAAAGGCTACACCTTC
NA	TRBV6-1	TRBD1	TRBJ1-4	CASSDVRGLATNEKLFF	TGTGCCAGCAGTGATGTGAGGGGGCTGGCAACTAATGAAAAACTGTTTTTT
NA	TRBV28	NA	TRBJ1-5	CASSLRGQPQHF	TGTGCCAGCAGCCTACGGGGTCAGCCCCAGCATTTT
NA	TRBV10-3	NA	TRBJ1-1	CAISRGVEAFF	TGTGCCATCAGCAGGGGTGTGGAAGCTTTCTTT